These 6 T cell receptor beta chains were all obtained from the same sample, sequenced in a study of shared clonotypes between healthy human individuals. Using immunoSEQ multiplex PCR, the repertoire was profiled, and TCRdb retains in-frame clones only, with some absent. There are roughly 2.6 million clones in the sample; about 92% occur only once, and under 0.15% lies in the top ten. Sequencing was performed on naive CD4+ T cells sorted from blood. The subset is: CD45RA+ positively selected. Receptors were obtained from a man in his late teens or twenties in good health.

CDR3 loop: CASSKRQGGQETQYF. The CDR3 region has the DNA TGTGCCAGCAGCAAACGACAGGGGGGACAAGAGACCCAGTACTTC. The rearrangement joins TRBV11-2 to TRBJ2-5, with 9 bases lining up with TRBD1. V gave up 5 bases and J gave up 2 bases; unmatched junction bases: 6. This CDR3 has 15 amino acids. Germline CDR1 reads SGHAT; CDR2 reads FQNNGV.

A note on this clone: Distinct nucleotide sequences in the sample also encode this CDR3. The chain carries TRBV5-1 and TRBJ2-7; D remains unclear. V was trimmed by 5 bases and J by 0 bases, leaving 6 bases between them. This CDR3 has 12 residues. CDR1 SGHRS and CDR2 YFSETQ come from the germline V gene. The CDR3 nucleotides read TGCGCCAGCAGGGGCGACTCCTACGAGCAGTACTTC. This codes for CASRGDSYEQYF.

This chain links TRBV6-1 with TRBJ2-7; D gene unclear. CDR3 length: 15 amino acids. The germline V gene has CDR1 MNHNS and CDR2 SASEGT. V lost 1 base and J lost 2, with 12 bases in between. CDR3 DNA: TGTGCCAGCAGTGAAGGGGTATCCTTTCCCTACGAGCAGTACTTC. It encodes CASSEGVSFPYEQYF.

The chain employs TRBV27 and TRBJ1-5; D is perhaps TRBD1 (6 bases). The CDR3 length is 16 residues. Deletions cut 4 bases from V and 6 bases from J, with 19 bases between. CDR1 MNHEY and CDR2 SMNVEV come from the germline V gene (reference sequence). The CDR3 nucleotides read TGTGCCAGCAGTTCGACGACAGGTTTGTATGGTCAGCCCCAGCATTTT. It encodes CASSSTTGLYGQPQHF.

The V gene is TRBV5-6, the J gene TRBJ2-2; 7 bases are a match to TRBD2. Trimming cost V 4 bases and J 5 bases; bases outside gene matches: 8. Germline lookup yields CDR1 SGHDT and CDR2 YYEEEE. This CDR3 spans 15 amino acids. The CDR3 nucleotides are TGTGCCAGCAGCGTGGGGGGGACGAGTACCGGGGAGCTGTTTTTT. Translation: CASSVGGTSTGELFF. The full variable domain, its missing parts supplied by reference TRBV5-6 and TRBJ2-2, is DAGVTQSPTHLIKTRGQQVTLRCSPKSGHDTVSWYQQALGQGPQFIFQYYEEEERQRGNFPDRFSGHQFPNYSSELNVNALLLGDSALYLCASSVGGTSTGELFFGEGSRLTVL.

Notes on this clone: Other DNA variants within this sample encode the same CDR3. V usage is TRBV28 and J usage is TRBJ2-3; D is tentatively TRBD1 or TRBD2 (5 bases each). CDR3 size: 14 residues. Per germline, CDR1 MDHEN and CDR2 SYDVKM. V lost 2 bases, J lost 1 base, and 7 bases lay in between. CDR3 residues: CASSLGGGTDTQYF. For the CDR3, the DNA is TGTGCCAGCAGTTTAGGGGGAGGCACAGATACGCAGTATTTT.